This TCR beta chain was identified during a study of T cell clonality in common variable immunodeficiency (dated by TCRdb to between 2015 and 2017). Paper-wide results and their limitations: Patient heterogeneity within the CVID cohort put limits on correlating repertoire features with clinical complications. TCRbeta clonality was higher in CVID subjects than in healthy controls (t-test p = 0.018), and the increase was most characteristic of about a third of subjects. CVID subjects shared fewer TCRbeta clones with each other than healthy controls did (p < 0.0001). CVID TCRbeta sequences were reported to have fewer deletions and N-nucleotide insertions and to lack highly modified clones with 13 or more V deletions. According to the authors, finding the cause of the higher clonality in CVID would require sequencing the repertoires of T cell subpopulations. Although equal DNA input was used, an average of approximately 82,000 unique sequences per sample was obtained for controls, compared with approximately 30,000 for CVID samples.

The CDR3 spans 13 residues, from the cysteine through the phenylalanine. Only the CDR3 bases that were read are kept: 30 of them, in frame from base 1. Per the germline V gene, ENHRY is the CDR1 and SYGVKD is the CDR2. Germline trimming amounts to 6 bases on V and 1 base on J, with 1 as the count of junction bases outside the gene matches. CVID samples and control samples contributed equivalent amounts of genomic DNA as sequencing input. For every sample, a 60 bp segment covering the rearranged TCRbeta CDR3 region was amplified and then sequenced. The immunoSEQ assay, a bias-corrected multiplex PCR combined with high-throughput sequencing, was used for TCRbeta amplification. The study's processing was this. Every unique nucleotide sequence was considered a clone and was annotated with V, D and J genes, copy number and frequency. Sequences were labeled productive if in frame, and non-productive if out of frame or containing stop codons. Clonality was calculated from Shannon's entropy as previously described. The predicted amino acid sequences of productive clones were used to derive mean CDR3 Kyte-Doolittle hydropathy. Using the R hclust function, scaled V gene usage was clustered hierarchically with Manhattan distance and complete linkage. Sharing of clones by CDR3 amino acid sequence was evaluated by resampling 12 repertoires per group over 100 rounds. The repertoires were searched for 70 published EBV-specific and a few hundred published CMV-specific TCRbeta sequences. Analysis left out two CVID samples that produced under 10,000 sequences, so fewer than 55 CVID repertoires remained. Not all clones reach the TCRdb copy of this immuneACCESS table, which keeps in-frame sequences only. Checked studies attribute under half of the gap to unresolved V genes and leave the rest unexplained. Clonal size and the V and J genes are those of that table, whereas D and trimming came from the DNA. Here the sample lists about 31,000 clones, none seen once only. The leading ten clones occupy under 4.5% of the sample.

Both CVID patients and healthy controls were predominantly of Caucasian heritage. Heparinized peripheral whole blood samples of about 5 to 8 ml were collected from each donor. Genomic DNA from adults with common variable immune deficiency (CVID) and from healthy adult controls was the source for sequencing TCRbeta CDR3 repertoires. There were about 22 healthy adult volunteers in the control group (around 12 female and about ten male), ranging in age from about 23 to 75 years, with a mean age of around 36. Diluted blood was subjected to density centrifugation over Hypaque 1077 or Ficoll-Paque for isolation of peripheral blood mononuclear cells. Genomic DNA was obtained from unsorted mononuclear cells through either Qiagen column purification or a centrifugation-based method. This clone has a count of ten or more. The clone's antigen remains unknown. The read ends 3 residues before the CDR3 terminus; that terminus is restored from the germline J gene.

This chain is built from TRBV10-3 and TRBJ1-1; 8 central nucleotides agree with TRBD1. The sequencing input was peripheral blood mononuclear cells. The TCR sequence derives from a person aged 18-70 years in good health. The CDR3 in this case is CAIRTGANTEAFF. The CDR3 bases that were read are TGTGCCATCAGGACAGGGGCGAACACTGAA.